The table lists the clone carrying this TCR beta chain with many counts. Its antigen is not identified. The record originates from a study of molecular identifiers for immune sequencing clone quantification. Study-level findings and limits: Effector cells kept over 98% of their molecules in clones above 20 RNA copies, while naive cells kept under 1% there.

Germline CDR1 is MNHEY and CDR2 is SVGAGI. The length of the CDR3 is 13 residues. V gave up 1 base and J gave up 3 bases, with 5 bases separating them. TCRdb ran MiXCR on the PCR reads and lists one entry per CDR3 protein. Of approximately 670,000 distinct CDR3 sequences in the sample, approximately 20% were seen once. The J gene is TRBJ2-3, the V gene TRBV6-5; D is uncertain. The sequence was obtained from a human donor in good health. Some libraries in this study had Jurkat cell RNA spiked in. Sample: naive CD8+ T cells from blood, with Jurkat cell RNA spiked in. Subset meaning: FACS-sorted CD8+CD4-CCR7+CD45RA+ naive T cells. Written as DNA, the CDR3 is TGTGCCAGCAGTTACTTCTGGACAGATACGCAGTATTTT. Translation gives CASSYFWTDTQYF.